This passage covers 32 T cell receptor beta chains from one sample sequenced in a study of T cell responses to AZD1222 COVID-19 vaccine. Measured with immunoSEQ multiplex PCR; TCRdb has only the in-frame clones, and not every one. The table has around 83,000 clones, about 90% seen once. The material sequenced was peripheral blood, taken on day 0 of AZD1222 vaccination. The receptors originated from an adult in good health.

The chain joins TRBV28 to TRBJ1-1; 7 bases agree with TRBD1. From germline, CDR1 is MDHEN and CDR2 SYDVKM. The CDR3 length is 15 residues. J gave up 5 bases and V 6 bases, and 12 bases lay outside the gene matches. CDR3 DNA: TGTGCCAGCAGACTAGGGAGGGAACAGGGGACTGAAGCTTTCTTT. Protein: CASRLGREQGTEAFF. The full variable domain, its missing parts supplied by reference TRBV28 and TRBJ1-1, is DVKVTQSSRYLVKRTGEKVFLECVQDMDHENMFWYRQDPGLGLRLIYFSYDVKMKEKGDIPEGYSVSREKKERFSLILESASTNQTSMYLCASRLGREQGTEAFFGQGTRLTVV.

CDR3 residues: CASSRETEAFF. The CDR3, as DNA: TGTGCCAGCAGCCGGGAGACTGAAGCTTTCTTT. The V and J genes are TRBV6-5 and TRBJ1-1; D gene uncertain. V lost 6 bases to trimming and J lost 5 bases, with 7 bases between them. There are 11 residues in the CDR3. Germline V gives CDR1 MNHEY, CDR2 SVGAGI.

The chain is built from TRBV6-5 and TRBJ2-7; 8 nucleotides match TRBD1. Germline CDR1 reads MNHEY; CDR2 reads SVGAGI. Trimming cost V 0 bases and J 2 bases; bases outside gene matches: 3. The CDR3 is 15 amino acids. CDR3 loop: CASSYSWDRTYEQYF. The CDR3 DNA reads as TGTGCCAGCAGTTACTCCTGGGACAGGACCTACGAGCAGTACTTC.

The CDR3 region is CASRPQLGPNTEAFF. In DNA, the CDR3 is TGTGCCAGTAGACCTCAGTTGGGCCCTAACACTGAAGCTTTCTTT. The J gene is TRBJ1-1, the V gene TRBV19, with no clear D. CDR1 and CDR2 from the germline V gene are LNHDA and SQIVND (reference sequence). The CDR3 sequence is 15 residues long. The V end lost 6 bases, the J end lost 2 bases, and 16 bases lay between the germline ends.

The chain recombines TRBV7-3 with TRBJ2-1, with 7 positions matching TRBD2. V shed 2 bases, J shed 6 bases, and the junction held 4 bases outside the gene matches. There are 14 residues in the CDR3. Germline V gene data show CDR1 as SGHTA and CDR2 as FQGTGA. CDR3 loop: CASSLVPSGNEQFF. As DNA, the CDR3 is TGTGCCAGCAGCTTAGTCCCTAGCGGCAATGAGCAGTTCTTC.

CDR3 sequence: CASSILAGSSYEQYF. The CDR3 nucleotides are TGTGCCAGTAGTATCCTGGCGGGGAGCTCCTACGAGCAGTACTTC. This chain joins TRBV19 and TRBJ2-7; maybe TRBD2 (6 bases). Looked up from germline, CDR1 is LNHDA and CDR2 is SQIVND (reference sequence). This CDR3 contains 15 residues. V lost 3 bases to trimming and J lost 0 bases, with 12 bases between them.

A single count supports this clone. This CDR3 is missing its conserved last phenylalanine or tryptophan, likely due to a read error. The DNA is left out, because the CDR3 cannot be placed on it with certainty; the CDR3 is given as TCRdb lists it. The V call is TRBV29-1, the J call TRBJ2-3; the DNA was not compared with TRBD2, the D call given in the table. Ends included, the CDR3 has 13 residues. In germline, CDR1 is SQVTM, CDR2 ANQGSEA. The CDR3 loop is CSGPGLAGIAGLL.

The genes are TRBV6-5 and TRBJ2-5; D is possibly TRBD1 (6 bases). The length of the CDR3 is 11 residues. Germline V gives CDR1 MNHEY, CDR2 SVGAGI. V was pared by 8 bases and J by 11 bases, with 15 bases between. The CDR3 region has the DNA TGTGCCAGCCATACAGGGCGAGAGCAGTACTTC. As protein: CASHTGREQYF.

This rearrangement joins TRBV15 to TRBJ2-1; 11 bases match TRBD2. The CDR3 has 16 residues. CDR1 is LNHNV, CDR2 YYDKDF, per germline (reference sequence). J gave up 8 bases and V 0 bases, and 6 bases lay outside the gene matches. The CDR3, as DNA: TGTGCCACCAGCAGAGACCGACTAGCGGGAACCGATGAGCAGTTCTTC. Encoded protein: CATSRDRLAGTDEQFF.

The chain uses TRBV7-2 and TRBJ1-2; 7 bases agree with TRBD1. The CDR3 loop spans 15 amino acids. Unmatched junction bases numbered 12, after V lost 3 bases and J lost 8 bases. Germline V gene lookup returns CDR1 SGHTA and CDR2 FQGNSA. CDR3 coding DNA: TGTGCCAGCAGCTTGGGGACAGAGCAGGCTGGGGGCTACACCTTC. Translation: CASSLGTEQAGGYTF.

This clone occurred a few times. The V and J genes are TRBV25-1 and TRBJ2-7; D might be TRBD2 (6 bases). V was cut by 11 bases and J by 2 bases, with 16 bases left in between. Germline CDR1 is MGHDK and CDR2 is SYGVNS. This CDR3 has 13 amino acids. The CDR3 protein is CAASLGGTYEQYF. CDR3 nucleotide sequence: TGTGCCGCCAGTTTAGGAGGGACCTACGAGCAGTACTTC.

To note about this clone: Other nucleotide sequences in the sample specify the same CDR3. The chain links TRBV28 to TRBJ1-5, with D unresolved. The CDR3 loop spans 14 amino acids. Trimming took 2 bases from V and 4 from J, leaving 9 bases between them. The germline V gene has CDR1 MDHEN and CDR2 SYDVKM. The DNA for the CDR3 is TGTGCCAGCAGTTTAGGCGGGTCTAATCAGCCCCAGCATTTT. It is translated as CASSLGGSNQPQHF. Variable domain in full (rest from reference TRBV28 and TRBJ1-5): DVKVTQSSRYLVKRTGEKVFLECVQDMDHENMFWYRQDPGLGLRLIYFSYDVKMKEKGDIPEGYSVSREKKERFSLILESASTNQTSMYLCASSLGGSNQPQHFGDGTRLSIL.

This chain connects TRBV24-1 to TRBJ2-1; 11 nucleotides align to TRBD1. CDR3 size: 15 residues. The V and J ends lost 2 bases and 10 bases, in that order; junction bases with no gene match: 6. Germline lookup yields CDR1 KGHDR and CDR2 SFDVKD. The CDR3 here is CATSDYPGQGVEQFF. The CDR3 bases are TGTGCCACCAGTGATTATCCGGGACAGGGGGTCGAGCAGTTCTTC.

The chain is built from TRBV4-2 and TRBJ2-1, with 11 bases matching TRBD2. The V gene end was trimmed by 6 bases and the J gene end by 9 bases; junction bases not matched to a gene: 13. The CDR3 consists of 16 residues. Germline V CDR1 and CDR2: LGHNA, YNFKEQ. The CDR3 sequence is CASSRVRVAGGGEQFF. The CDR3 DNA follows: TGTGCCAGCAGTCGGGTCAGGGTAGCGGGAGGGGGTGAGCAGTTCTTC.

This clone occurred once. The chain links TRBV30 to TRBJ2-5; D gene uncertain. V shed 0 bases and J shed 5 bases, with 4 bases lying between them. The CDR3 extends over 11 amino acids. CDR1 and CDR2 from the germline V gene are GTSNPN and SVGIG (reference sequence). CDR3 amino acids: CAWSVLETQYF. The CDR3 region has the DNA TGTGCCTGGAGTGTACTCGAGACCCAGTACTTC.

CDR3 in amino acids: CAISGTSGRAGDEQFF. In nucleotides, the CDR3 is TGTGCCATCAGTGGGACTAGCGGGAGGGCCGGGGATGAGCAGTTCTTC. The chain joins TRBV10-3 to TRBJ2-1; 15 bases are shared with TRBD2. Losses at the gene ends were 4 bases for V and 8 bases for J; bases not matched to a gene: 6. Per germline, CDR1 ENHRY and CDR2 SYGVKD. The CDR3 consists of 16 residues.

This clone was seen a single time. The chain combines TRBV7-5 with TRBJ2-4; the DNA was not compared with TRBD1, the D call given in the table. TRBV7-5 is a pseudogene locus. The CDR3 has 14 residues. CDR3 in amino acids: CARSPHRAKNIQYF. The CDR3 DNA reads as TGTGCCAGAAGCCCACACAGGGCCAAAAACATTCAGTACTTC.

This chain uses TRBV27 with TRBJ2-7; the D call may be TRBD1 or TRBD2 (6 bases each). V was pared by 2 bases and J by 5 bases, with 22 bases between. CDR3 length equals 17 residues. The germline V gene encodes CDR1 MNHEY and CDR2 SMNVEV (reference sequence). Written as DNA, the CDR3 is TGTGCCAGCAGTTTAAAAGGGGGTGGGACTCTTCAGAACGAGCAGTACTTC. It translates to CASSLKGGGTLQNEQYF.

CDR3 amino acids: CASSVDWGLGGNEQFF. The CDR3 nucleotides are TGTGCCAGCAGCGTAGATTGGGGTCTGGGCGGGAATGAGCAGTTCTTC. J is TRBJ2-1 and V is TRBV9; TRBD2 might be the D (5 bases). CDR1 is SGDLS and CDR2 is YYNGEE in the germline V gene. Trimming took off 0 bases at V and 7 bases at J, with 17 bases between the two ends. CDR3 length equals 16 residues.

The chain is built from TRBV4-3 and TRBJ1-4, with D maybe TRBD1 (5 bases). CDR3 length: 17 residues. CDR1 and CDR2 (germline): LGHNA, YSLEER. With 6 bases removed from V and 0 bases from J, the gap between germline ends came to 17 bases. CDR3 sequence (DNA): TGCGCCAGCAGTCAATCCGGCAGGGTTGCAACTAATGAAAAACTGTTTTTT. Encoded protein: CASSQSGRVATNEKLFF.

The chain carries TRBV29-1 and TRBJ1-1; D is perhaps TRBD1 (5 bases). The CDR3 is 13 amino acids. Germline V lookup: CDR1 SQVTM, CDR2 ANQGSEA. V lost 3 bases, J lost 3 bases, and 11 bases lay in between. This chain's CDR3 is CSVDTQGYTEAFF. CDR3 coding DNA: TGCAGCGTTGATACTCAGGGATACACTGAAGCTTTCTTT.

This clone has only a few counts. V usage is TRBV10-3 and J usage is TRBJ1-6; 8 bases are a match to TRBD1. CDR1 and CDR2 (germline): ENHRY, SYGVKD. V was clipped by 2 bases and J by 5 bases; unmatched bases: 2. This CDR3 comprises 15 residues. CDR3: CAISEGTGNNSPLHF. CDR3 DNA: TGTGCCATCAGTGAGGGGACAGGCAATAATTCACCCCTCCACTTT.

The CDR3 protein is CASSQEALTSGDTGELFF. CDR3 DNA sequence: TGTGCCAGCAGCCAAGAGGCCCTGACTAGCGGTGACACCGGGGAGCTGTTTTTT. J is TRBJ2-2 and V is TRBV3-1 (or the pseudogene TRBV3-2), with 9 bases fitting TRBD2. Germline CDR1 LGHDT, CDR2 YNNKEL (reference sequence). The CDR3 length is 18 residues. V dropped 0 bases and J dropped 3; count of bases not matched to a gene: 8.

The rearrangement joins TRBV7-9 to TRBJ1-2; 9 bases are shared with TRBD1. J was trimmed by 5 bases and V by 3 bases; bases with no gene match: 16. The CDR3 runs to 18 residues. Germline assignment: CDR1 SEHNR and CDR2 FQNEAQ (reference sequence). The CDR3 reads CASSLSTGTGSSLYGYTF. The CDR3 bases are TGTGCCAGCAGCTTGTCCACCGGGACAGGGTCTTCACTGTATGGCTACACCTTC.

The V and J genes are TRBV28 and TRBJ1-1; TRBD1 aligns across 11 bases. This CDR3 spans 15 amino acids. The ends lost 5 bases at V and 3 bases at J; junction bases unmatched: 5. Germline CDR1 and CDR2: MDHEN and SYDVKM. The CDR3 DNA reads as TGTGCCAGCAGTGCAGCGGGACAGGGGGACACTGAAGCTTTCTTT. This gives the protein CASSAAGQGDTEAFF.

The genes are TRBV6-5 and TRBJ1-1, with D possibly being TRBD1 (5 bases). The CDR3 is 11 residues long. Germline assignment: CDR1 MNHEY and CDR2 SVGAGI. V gave up 2 bases and J gave up 8 bases, with 6 bases separating them. CDR3: CASSYTGEAFF. The CDR3 DNA reads as TGTGCCAGCAGTTACACAGGAGAAGCTTTCTTT.

The chain links TRBV27 to TRBJ2-7; 8 bases fit TRBD1. The germline V gene encodes CDR1 MNHEY and CDR2 SMNVEV (reference sequence). V was clipped by 3 bases and J by 3 bases; unmatched bases: 1. CDR3 length: 13 residues. The CDR3 DNA sequence: TGTGCCAGCAGTTTTACAGGGGGCTACGAGCAGTACTTC. Translating it yields CASSFTGGYEQYF.

This clone has a single count. The V and J genes are TRBV6-1 and TRBJ1-1; D ambiguous. The CDR3 contains 13 residues. Germline V CDR1 and CDR2: MNHNS, SASEGT. V lost 2 bases and J 7 bases, leaving 11 bases between the germline ends. CDR3 DNA sequence: TGTGCCAGCAGTGAAAGTGTCGAACTTGAAGCTTTCTTT. Translating gives CASSESVELEAFF.

The J gene is TRBJ2-1, the V gene TRBV29-1; perhaps TRBD1 as D (5 bases). The CDR3 consists of 15 residues. The V and J ends lost 0 bases and 8 bases respectively, with 17 bases between them. CDR1 and CDR2 from the germline V gene are SQVTM and ANQGSEA. The CDR3 DNA follows: TGCAGCGTTGAAGAGGGGCCCGGGCTTCCGGATGAGCAGTTCTTC. Protein product: CSVEEGPGLPDEQFF.

This clone was detected only once. V usage is TRBV30 and J usage is TRBJ1-1; D call uncertain. Germline CDR1 reads GTSNPN; CDR2 reads SVGIG (reference sequence). The CDR3 runs to 12 residues. Trimming pared 1 base from V and 0 bases from J, leaving 3 bases between. CDR3 bases: TGTGCCTGGAGTGGGGTGAACACTGAAGCTTTCTTT. Protein: CAWSGVNTEAFF.

The rearrangement uses TRBV3-1 (or the pseudogene TRBV3-2) and TRBJ2-7, with TRBD2 identical over 9 bases. Germline lookup yields CDR1 LGHDT and CDR2 YNNKEL (reference sequence). The CDR3 is made up of 14 amino acids. Trimming at V came to 1 base and at J to 4 bases, leaving 2 bases not matched to a gene. The CDR3 sequence is CASSQGLAAYEQYF. CDR3 coding DNA: TGTGCCAGCAGCCAAGGACTAGCGGCGTACGAGCAGTACTTC.

The rearrangement joins TRBV15 to TRBJ1-1; no clear D gene. V lost 5 bases to trimming and J lost 1 base, with 8 bases between them. The CDR3 runs to 13 residues. Germline loops: CDR1 LNHNV, CDR2 YYDKDF (reference sequence). CDR3 in amino acids: CATSLEGNTEAFF. In DNA, the CDR3 is TGTGCCACCAGCCTCGAGGGGAACACTGAAGCTTTCTTT.